This TCR beta chain was recovered during a study of T cells after yellow fever vaccination. At the level of the study: It was SMART-Seq v4 Ultra Low Input that prepared the fractions with low cell numbers.

In its sample, this clonotype was seen many times. What it binds is unknown. Trimming removed 2 bases from V and 0 bases from J; junction bases left unmatched: 6. This CDR3 contains 17 residues. Germline assignment: CDR1 SGHNT and CDR2 YYREEE (reference sequence). Study-wide points: CD4 and CD8 compartments shared a small share of clonotypes, likely from convergent recombination. Primary-vaccination clones mostly resurfaced post-booster (just under 98% CD4, 85% to 90% CD8).

By 5'RACE template switching, TCR cDNA was produced, with a universal primer site and UMIs added in the process. TCRdb reanalysed the 5' RACE reads using MiXCR and keeps one entry per CDR3 protein. The table records some 350,000 distinct CDR3 sequences, approximately 5.7% of them present only once. The sequencing here drew on PBMCs, taken 5 days after the yellow fever booster vaccination. This TCR came from a man aged 25-45 years who received the YFV17D yellow fever vaccine. The chain has TRBV5-4 and TRBJ2-3, with 10 positions matching TRBD2. CDR3 sequence: CASSFTTSGTSTDTQYF. CDR3 in DNA: TGTGCCAGCAGCTTCACAACTAGCGGGACTAGCACAGATACGCAGTATTTT.